Described below is a single TCR beta chain sequence and its context. These data come from a study of OX40 agonist ivuxolimab in advanced cancers. CDR1 and CDR2 (germline): MGHDK, SYGVNS. The CDR3 sequence is 13 residues long. The V end lost 7 bases, the J end lost 5 bases, and 11 bases lay between the germline ends. Sequenced by immunoSEQ multiplex PCR; TCRdb stores in-frame clones only, minus some. In the table there are about 53,000 clones, roughly 90% of which are singletons. This sequence joins TRBV25-1 and TRBJ1-4; D remains unclear. This clonotype originated in an adult with an advanced solid tumor such as melanoma, head and neck, liver or kidney cancer. Sequences were derived from CD4+ or CD8+ T cells sorted from blood, sampled in a trial of the OX40 agonist ivuxolimab. For the CDR3, the DNA is TGTGCCAGCACTAAGGGCCCAAATGAAAAACTGTTTTTT. Translating it yields CASTKGPNEKLFF.